This T cell receptor beta chain originates from a study of blood T cell repertoires in COVID-19. Across the whole study: COVID-19 samples from acute and convalescent phases originated in the United States, Italy and Spain. The cDNA or gDNA used as material had been derived from T cells, B-cell-depleted T cells, or PBMCs.

Original methodology: Estimates of nucleated cell counts were drawn from the amplification of reference gene primers. The data were produced by immunoSEQ multiplex PCR, yet TCRdb's version contains in-frame clones alone and is incomplete. Clone size and V and J calls were adopted from that table, with D and trimming inferred from the DNA. Seen here are some 200,000 clones, approximately 82% observed once, and the top ten hold 6.9%. This CDR3 is built from 14 residues. Trimming removed 1 base at V and 1 base at J, with 7 bases between. Germline V gene sequence: CDR1 LGHDT, CDR2 YNNKEL (reference sequence).

This sequence was found in a human donor with acute or convalescent COVID-19. The donor label of this sample is uncertain. V gene TRBV3-1 (or the pseudogene TRBV3-2) combines with J gene TRBJ1-1; D is ambiguous. Sequenced input: peripheral blood. CDR3 bases: TGTGCCAGCAGCCAAGCGGTATCGAACACTGAAGCTTTCTTT. It codes for CASSQAVSNTEAFF.